What follows are 20 T cell receptor beta chains derived from one specimen sequenced in a study of identical twins. TCRdb called the 5' RACE reads again in MiXCR, with one record for every CDR3 protein. In the table there are 600,000 to 800,000 distinct CDR3 sequences, about 20% of which are singletons. This sample also appeared in a second study, on T cells expressing NK-cell markers.

Sequencing was done on a sample of PBMCs. Receptor source: a woman under 30 in good health.

Ten or more counts support this clonotype. The chain couples TRBV12-3 or TRBV12-4 to TRBJ2-1; TRBD2 matches 11 bases. Losses at the gene ends were 5 bases for V and 4 bases for J; bases not matched to a gene: 4. The CDR3 contains 15 residues. CDR3 coding DNA: TGTGCCAGCAGTGGGGGACTAGCGGTTTACAATGAGCAGTTCTTC. Amino acids: CASSGGLAVYNEQFF.

The chain joins TRBV6-5 to TRBJ2-1; possible D gene TRBD2, 6 bases. This CDR3 comprises 16 residues. Between the trimmed V and J ends, which lost 0 bases and 0 bases, there was a span of 9 bases. CDR1 MNHEY and CDR2 SVGAGI come from the germline V gene. The CDR3 nucleotides are TGTGCCAGCAGTTACTCTTCCGGGGGCTCCTACAATGAGCAGTTCTTC. It specifies CASSYSSGGSYNEQFF.

This clonotype was seen only a few times. V usage is TRBV20-1 and J usage is TRBJ2-7, with 9 bases lining up with TRBD2. Germline lookup yields CDR1 DFQATT and CDR2 SNEGSKA (reference sequence). The CDR3 has 15 amino acids. V shed 0 bases and J 0 bases; nucleotides not matched to a gene: 3. The CDR3 region is CSARDSGRPSYEQYF. DNA of the CDR3: TGCAGTGCTAGAGACAGCGGGAGGCCCTCCTACGAGCAGTACTTC.

V gene TRBV20-1 combines with J gene TRBJ2-7; TRBD1 agrees at 7 bases. The CDR3 sequence is 12 residues long. J gave up 4 bases and V 6 bases, and 6 bases lay outside the gene matches. In germline, CDR1 is DFQATT, CDR2 SNEGSKA (reference sequence). CDR3 amino acids: CSAKGQSYEQYF. CDR3 in DNA: TGCAGTGCCAAGGGACAGTCTTACGAGCAGTACTTC.

This clonotype was counted only a few times. The V call is TRBV20-1, the J call TRBJ1-1; D unclear. Trimming took 6 bases from V and 8 from J, leaving 16 bases between them. Germline V gene sequence: CDR1 DFQATT, CDR2 SNEGSKA (reference sequence). The CDR3 contains 12 residues. This CDR3 reads CSAREGPAEAFF. Here the CDR3 DNA reads TGCAGTGCCCGGGAGGGTCCGGCGGAAGCTTTCTTT.

The gene calls are TRBV4-2 and TRBJ2-7, with TRBD2 identical over 7 bases. Germline CDR1 reads LGHNA; CDR2 reads YNFKEQ. V shed 6 bases and J 0 bases; nucleotides not matched to a gene: 5. The CDR3 runs 14 residues. CDR3 amino acids: CASSRAGLSYEQYF. The CDR3 nucleotides are TGTGCCAGCAGTAGAGCGGGGCTCTCCTACGAGCAGTACTTC.

In this sample, this clonotype turned up many times. V and J are TRBV27 and TRBJ1-1, with 7 bases identical to TRBD1. CDR1 is MNHEY, CDR2 SMNVEV, per germline (reference sequence). CDR3 size: 16 residues. With 0 bases clipped from V and 0 bases from J, the junction kept 4 bases outside the gene matches. As DNA, the CDR3 is TGTGCCAGCAGTTTATCTCAGGGGGGGCTGAACACTGAAGCTTTCTTT. Amino acids: CASSLSQGGLNTEAFF.

This clonotype has just a few counts. The V gene is TRBV6-1, the J gene TRBJ2-1; tentative D call: TRBD2 (5 bases). CDR1 and CDR2 (germline): MNHNS, SASEGT. Deletions cut 6 bases from V and 3 bases from J, with 18 bases between. The CDR3 loop spans 16 amino acids. CDR3 coding DNA: TGTGCCAGCAGGACCTGGGCAGCCGGGAACTACAATGAGCAGTTCTTC. Translation gives CASRTWAAGNYNEQFF.

This clonotype was observed a handful of times. V and J are TRBV20-1 and TRBJ1-5; tentatively, D is TRBD1 (5 bases). This CDR3 has 14 residues. V was shortened by 0 bases and J by 11 bases, with 17 bases between the two germline ends. Germline CDR1 and CDR2: DFQATT and SNEGSKA (reference sequence). CDR3 DNA: TGCAGTGCTAGAGAAACAGGTTCCCACTGGGCCCAGCATTTT. Its translation: CSARETGSHWAQHF.

The genes are TRBV20-1 and TRBJ1-2, with TRBD1 matching 7 bases. V was pared by 1 base and J by 6 bases, with 8 bases of the junction left unmatched. Looked up from germline, CDR1 is DFQATT and CDR2 is SNEGSKA (reference sequence). The CDR3 has 14 amino acids. CDR3 region: CSARVVRGGHGYTF. The CDR3 nucleotides are TGCAGTGCTAGAGTCGTTCGAGGGGGCCATGGCTACACCTTC.

The J gene is TRBJ2-1, the V gene TRBV9; 9 bases fit TRBD2. Germline lookup yields CDR1 SGDLS and CDR2 YYNGEE. The trim removed 0 bases at V and 4 bases at J, leaving 8 bases unmatched. The CDR3 is made up of 17 amino acids. The CDR3 protein is CASSVAPGGRAYNEQFF. In DNA, the CDR3 is TGTGCCAGCAGCGTAGCGCCGGGCGGGAGGGCGTACAATGAGCAGTTCTTC.

In this sample, this clonotype turned up a few times. The chain employs TRBV5-4 and TRBJ2-3; 8 nucleotides agree with TRBD2. The V gene end was trimmed by 1 base and the J gene end by 0 bases; junction bases not matched to a gene: 4. The germline gives CDR1 SGHNT, CDR2 YYREEE (reference sequence). The CDR3 has 16 residues. This CDR3 reads CASSLRKRGSTDTQYF. The CDR3 nucleotides read TGTGCCAGCAGCTTGAGGAAGCGGGGGAGCACAGATACGCAGTATTTT.

This clonotype was counted a few times. The chain combines TRBV12-3 or TRBV12-4 with TRBJ2-7; TRBD2 is a possible D gene (5 bases). V lost 3 bases, J lost 5 bases, and 11 bases lay in between. CDR3 length: 13 residues. The CDR3 DNA reads as TGTGCCAGCAGTTTCTTTGCCGGGGACGAGCAGTACTTC. Residues: CASSFFAGDEQYF.

The chain is built from TRBV15 and TRBJ2-7; D is undetermined. V was pared by 0 bases and J by 9 bases, with 6 bases between. The CDR3 runs to 11 residues. CDR1 is LNHNV, CDR2 YYDKDF, per germline (reference sequence). The CDR3 region is CATSRDRLQYF. The CDR3 bases are TGTGCCACCAGCAGAGATCGGTTGCAGTACTTC.

The table lists this clonotype with a few counts. J is TRBJ2-3 and V is TRBV28, with D possibly being TRBD1 (5 bases). Germline values: CDR1 MDHEN, CDR2 SYDVKM. V lost 2 bases to trimming and J lost 2 bases, with 11 bases between them. CDR3 length equals 15 residues. Written as DNA, the CDR3 is TGTGCCAGCAGTTTAGGGGCAGAATTCACAGATACGCAGTATTTT. Residues: CASSLGAEFTDTQYF.

The chain recombines TRBV12-3 or TRBV12-4 with TRBJ1-1; the match to TRBD1 covers 8 bases. This CDR3 comprises 15 residues. V was pared by 4 bases and J by 6 bases, with 10 bases of the junction left unmatched. The CDR3 spells CASSSFPDRAPEAFF. The CDR3 nucleotides are TGTGCCAGCAGTTCCTTTCCGGACAGGGCCCCTGAAGCTTTCTTT.

This clonotype showed up just a few times. J is TRBJ2-1 and V is TRBV9, with no clear D. The CDR3 consists of 16 residues. Trimming pared 4 bases from V and 5 bases from J, leaving 19 bases between. Per the germline V gene, CDR1 is SGDLS and CDR2 is YYNGEE. The CDR3 is CASSSQERPGHNEQFF. The CDR3 nucleotides are TGTGCCAGCAGCTCCCAAGAGAGGCCCGGACACAATGAGCAGTTCTTC.

The V gene is TRBV7-3, the J gene TRBJ2-3; D gene unclear. Looked up from germline, CDR1 is SGHTA and CDR2 is FQGTGA. This CDR3 region has 14 residues. V dropped 0 bases and J dropped 4 bases, with 8 bases sitting between them. In DNA, the CDR3 is TGTGCCAGCAGCTTAACTGGCTACCCAGATACGCAGTATTTT. Its translation is CASSLTGYPDTQYF.

The rearrangement uses TRBV12-3 or TRBV12-4 and TRBJ2-7, with 10 bases fitting TRBD2. Trimming removed 5 bases from V and 4 bases from J; junction bases left unmatched: 5. The CDR3 loop spans 14 amino acids. The DNA of the CDR3 is TGTGCCAGCAGTATTAGCGGGGGGAGATACGAGCAGTACTTC. This encodes CASSISGGRYEQYF.

The V call is TRBV20-1, the J call TRBJ1-4; 9 bases match TRBD1. The CDR3 consists of 15 residues. Germline V gene sequence: CDR1 DFQATT, CDR2 SNEGSKA (reference sequence). V lost 0 bases, J lost 7 bases, and 6 bases stayed unmatched. CDR3 sequence (DNA): TGCAGTGCTAGAGATGGAAACAGGGGGCTTGAAAAACTGTTTTTT. Translated, it gives CSARDGNRGLEKLFF.